These 20 T cell receptor beta chains came from one sample sequenced in a study of blood T cell repertoires in COVID-19. Assay used: immunoSEQ multiplex PCR; TCRdb lists only in-frame clones, some missing. The repertoire has roughly 250,000 clones, 75% to 85% of them found once; the top ten carry approximately 4.5%. The source material was peripheral blood. All receptors come from a woman between 70 and 85 years old with acute or convalescent COVID-19.

The V call is TRBV7-9, the J call TRBJ2-1, with 8 bases lining up with TRBD1. CDR1 and CDR2 from the germline V gene are SEHNR and FQNEAQ (reference sequence). V shed 1 base and J 1 base; nucleotides not matched to a gene: 6. This CDR3 region has 17 residues. The CDR3 loop is CASSLGPRQGSYNEQFF. The CDR3 DNA reads as TGTGCCAGCAGCTTAGGGCCTAGACAGGGGTCCTACAATGAGCAGTTCTTC.

The CDR3 DNA sequence: TGTGCCAGTAGTGGGACAGGGTTTCAGCCCCAGCATTTT. Encoded protein: CASSGTGFQPQHF. V usage is TRBV19 and J usage is TRBJ1-5, with TRBD1 matching 9 bases. The CDR3 spans 13 residues. Losses at the gene ends were 5 bases for V and 6 bases for J; bases not matched to a gene: 2. Germline assignment: CDR1 LNHDA and CDR2 SQIVND (reference sequence).

V usage is TRBV5-5 and J usage is TRBJ2-1, with TRBD1 matching over 8 bases. This CDR3 contains 17 residues. Trimming cost V 0 bases and J 0 bases; bases outside gene matches: 5. CDR1 and CDR2 from the germline V gene are SGHKS and YYEKEE (reference sequence). CDR3 residues: CASSLAWTGSSYNEQFF. DNA of the CDR3: TGTGCCAGCAGCTTGGCTTGGACAGGGAGCTCCTACAATGAGCAGTTCTTC.

The genes are TRBV6-5 and TRBJ1-2, with 8 bases fitting TRBD1. CDR3 length equals 13 residues. Looked up from germline, CDR1 is MNHEY and CDR2 is SVGAGI. With 6 bases clipped from V and 6 bases from J, the junction kept 6 bases outside the gene matches. The CDR3 DNA reads TGTGCCAGCAGCATTGGACAGGGTAATGGCTACACCTTC. Protein product: CASSIGQGNGYTF.

The chain couples TRBV15 to TRBJ2-3; 9 bases map to TRBD1. V lost 5 bases and J lost 3; bases outside the gene matches: 9. The germline CDR1 and CDR2 sequences are LNHNV and YYDKDF (reference sequence). The CDR3 is 16 residues long. This CDR3 is CATSGFRDRATDTQYF. CDR3 sequence (DNA): TGTGCCACCAGCGGGTTCCGGGACAGGGCTACAGATACGCAGTATTTT.

The V and J genes are TRBV7-9 and TRBJ1-1, with D maybe TRBD1 (6 bases). This CDR3 contains 11 residues. CDR1 and CDR2 (germline): SEHNR, FQNEAQ (reference sequence). CDR3 protein: CATDRGTEAFF. DNA for the CDR3: TGTGCTACGGACAGAGGCACTGAAGCTTTCTTT.

The chain links TRBV20-1 to TRBJ1-5; D is unclear. The CDR3 sequence is 16 residues long. Trimming stripped 3 bases from V and 4 bases from J, with 19 bases between. Germline lookup yields CDR1 DFQATT and CDR2 SNEGSKA (reference sequence). As DNA, the CDR3 is TGCAGTGCTAGTCCCCCGGGAAGGGTGAGGAATCAGCCCCAGCATTTT. Translated, it gives CSASPPGRVRNQPQHF.

The rearrangement uses TRBV27 and TRBJ1-2; no clear D. CDR3 length equals 15 residues. V was cut by 5 bases and J by 4 bases, with 17 bases left in between. Germline V gene lookup returns CDR1 MNHEY and CDR2 SMNVEV (reference sequence). The CDR3 loop reads CASSTMHTGSYGYTF. As DNA, the CDR3 is TGTGCCAGCAGTACTATGCACACGGGGAGCTATGGCTACACCTTC.

The chain joins TRBV5-1 to TRBJ1-3; D perhaps matches TRBD1 (5 bases). CDR1 and CDR2 from the germline V gene are SGHRS and YFSETQ. CDR3 length: 13 residues. The ends were cut back, 0 bases at V and 8 bases at J, with 9 bases in the middle. CDR3 sequence reads: CASSLAVGDTIYF. The CDR3 DNA reads TGCGCCAGCAGCTTGGCCGTAGGGGACACCATATATTTT.

The table lists this clone with a few counts. V usage is TRBV28 and J usage is TRBJ1-2, with TRBD1 as a possible D gene (6 bases). Germline CDR1 is MDHEN and CDR2 is SYDVKM. V dropped 3 bases and J dropped 3 bases, with 11 bases sitting between them. CDR3 length: 14 amino acids. The CDR3 sequence: CASSLTRGDYGYTF. CDR3 DNA: TGTGCCAGCAGTTTGACCAGGGGTGACTATGGCTACACCTTC.

A word on this clone: Other nucleotide sequences in the sample specify the same CDR3. This chain connects TRBV7-2 to TRBJ1-5; 7 nucleotides agree with TRBD1. The CDR3 consists of 17 residues. After removal of 1 base from V and 0 bases from J, the junction contained 6 bases not matched to a gene. From germline, CDR1 is SGHTA and CDR2 FQGNSA. The CDR3 sequence is CASSLEGTAYSNQPQHF. CDR3 nucleotide sequence: TGTGCCAGCAGCTTAGAAGGGACAGCTTATAGCAATCAGCCCCAGCATTTT.

This clone was detected a few times. J is TRBJ1-1 and V is TRBV5-1, with 7 nucleotides matching TRBD1. This CDR3 has 12 amino acids. Germline loops: CDR1 SGHRS, CDR2 YFSETQ. V trimming: 4 bases; J trimming: 5 bases; junction bases outside the gene matches: 2. The CDR3: CASSRQGTEAFF. CDR3 DNA: TGCGCCAGCAGCCGACAGGGTACTGAAGCTTTCTTT.

The sample holds one count of this clone. The chain combines TRBV18 with TRBJ1-2; possibly TRBD1 for D (6 bases). The V gene's germline CDR1 is KGHSH and CDR2 LQKENI. V lost 4 bases to trimming and J lost 0 bases, with 15 bases between them. This CDR3 has 16 amino acids. The CDR3 reads CASSLNTGTANYGYTF. In nucleotides, the CDR3 is TGTGCCAGCTCACTAAATACAGGGACCGCTAACTATGGCTACACCTTC.

The V call is TRBV28, the J call TRBJ2-7; possible D gene TRBD2, 6 bases. CDR3 length: 14 amino acids. V was cut by 5 bases and J by 4 bases, with 15 bases left in between. Looked up from germline, CDR1 is MDHEN and CDR2 is SYDVKM. The CDR3 reads CASSGGQGAYEQYF. In DNA form, the CDR3 reads TGTGCCAGCAGTGGAGGGCAGGGAGCGTACGAGCAGTACTTC.

The J gene is TRBJ1-4, the V gene TRBV28; no firm D call. Trimming cost V 2 bases and J 4 bases, with 8 bases left between them. Germline-derived CDR1 and CDR2 are MDHEN and SYDVKM. CDR3 size: 14 residues. CDR3 coding DNA: TGTGCCAGCAGTTTAGGCAGAAATAATGAAAAACTGTTTTTT. Residues: CASSLGRNNEKLFF.

This clone was seen once. The chain joins TRBV29-1 to TRBJ2-5; D is undetermined. V lost 6 bases, J lost 5 bases, and 13 bases lay in between. This CDR3 comprises 12 residues. CDR1 and CDR2 from the germline V gene are SQVTM and ANQGSEA. The CDR3 DNA is TGCAGCGTCAGTTTCTCGTCGGAGACCCAGTACTTC. As protein: CSVSFSSETQYF.

CDR3 region: CATGLTGGYTF. The CDR3 bases are TGTGCCACCGGACTGACGGGCGGCTACACCTTC. This chain uses TRBV6-5 with TRBJ1-2, with unresolved D. V lost 10 bases and J lost 8, with 14 bases in between. Germline lookup yields CDR1 MNHEY and CDR2 SVGAGI. This CDR3 has 11 residues.

This chain joins TRBV3-1 (or the pseudogene TRBV3-2) and TRBJ1-1; D perhaps matches TRBD1 (5 bases). The CDR3 covers 14 residues. Germline-derived CDR1 and CDR2 are LGHDT and YNNKEL (reference sequence). Trimming shortened V by 4 bases and J by 4 bases, and 13 bases separated the two germline ends. Here the CDR3 DNA reads TGTGCCAGCAGCCCCGTGGGGCTGGGCACTGAAGCTTTCTTT. As protein: CASSPVGLGTEAFF.

The chain uses TRBV28 and TRBJ1-2, with unresolved D. The CDR3 loop spans 16 amino acids. The germline V and J ends were trimmed by 1 base and 0 bases, with 12 bases remaining between them. Germline-derived CDR1 and CDR2 are MDHEN and SYDVKM. In DNA form, the CDR3 reads TGTGCCAGCAGTTTATTCCCGGGAGGAGCTAACTATGGCTACACCTTC. Protein product: CASSLFPGGANYGYTF.

This chain's CDR3 is CAISALTPGQISGNTIYF. The CDR3 DNA follows: TGTGCCATCAGTGCTCTAACTCCGGGACAGATATCTGGAAACACCATATATTTT. The gene calls are TRBV10-3 and TRBJ1-3; 7 bases fit TRBD1. With V trimmed by 4 bases and J by 1 base, 13 bases remained unmatched. The CDR3 has 18 residues. Germline values: CDR1 ENHRY, CDR2 SYGVKD.